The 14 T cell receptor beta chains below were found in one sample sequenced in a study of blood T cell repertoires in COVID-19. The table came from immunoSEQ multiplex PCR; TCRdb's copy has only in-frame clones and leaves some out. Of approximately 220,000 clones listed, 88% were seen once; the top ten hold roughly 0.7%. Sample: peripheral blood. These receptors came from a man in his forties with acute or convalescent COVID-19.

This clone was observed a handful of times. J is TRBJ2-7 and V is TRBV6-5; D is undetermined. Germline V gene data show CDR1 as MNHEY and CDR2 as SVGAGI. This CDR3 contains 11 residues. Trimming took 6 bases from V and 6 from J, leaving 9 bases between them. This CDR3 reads CASRIASEQYF. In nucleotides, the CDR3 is TGTGCCAGCAGGATAGCTAGCGAGCAGTACTTC.

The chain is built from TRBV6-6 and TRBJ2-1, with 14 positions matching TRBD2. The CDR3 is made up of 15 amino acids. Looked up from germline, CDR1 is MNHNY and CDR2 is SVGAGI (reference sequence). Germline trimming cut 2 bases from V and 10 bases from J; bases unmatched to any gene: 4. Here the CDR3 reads CASSYGTSGGGEQFF. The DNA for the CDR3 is TGTGCCAGCAGTTACGGGACTAGCGGGGGTGGGGAGCAGTTCTTC.

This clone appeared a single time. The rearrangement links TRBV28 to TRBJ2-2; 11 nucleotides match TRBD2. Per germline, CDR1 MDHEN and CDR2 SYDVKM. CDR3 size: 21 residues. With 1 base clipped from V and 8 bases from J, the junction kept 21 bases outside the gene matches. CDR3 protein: CASSLYPWQGRTSGPAGELFF. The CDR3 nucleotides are TGTGCCAGCAGTTTATACCCCTGGCAGGGCAGGACTAGCGGGCCGGCAGGGGAGCTGTTTTTT.

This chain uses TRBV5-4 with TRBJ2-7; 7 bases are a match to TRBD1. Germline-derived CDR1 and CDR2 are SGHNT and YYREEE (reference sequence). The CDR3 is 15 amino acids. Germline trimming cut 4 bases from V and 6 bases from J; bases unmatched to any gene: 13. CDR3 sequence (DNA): TGTGCCAGCAGCCCCTTACAGGGGCAACTAGGCGAGCAGTACTTC. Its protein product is CASSPLQGQLGEQYF.

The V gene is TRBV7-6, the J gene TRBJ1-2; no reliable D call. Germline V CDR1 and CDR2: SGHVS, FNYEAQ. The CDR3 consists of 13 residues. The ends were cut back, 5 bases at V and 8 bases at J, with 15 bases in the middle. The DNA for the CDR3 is TGTGCCAGCAGCCTGGAGAGTATCGGGGGCTACACCTTC. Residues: CASSLESIGGYTF.

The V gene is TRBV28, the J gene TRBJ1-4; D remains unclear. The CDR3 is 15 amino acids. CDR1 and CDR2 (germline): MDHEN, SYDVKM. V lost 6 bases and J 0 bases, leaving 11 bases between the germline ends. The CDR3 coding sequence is TGTGCCAGCAGCAAGCCAGGTGCAACTAATGAAAAACTGTTTTTT. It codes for CASSKPGATNEKLFF.

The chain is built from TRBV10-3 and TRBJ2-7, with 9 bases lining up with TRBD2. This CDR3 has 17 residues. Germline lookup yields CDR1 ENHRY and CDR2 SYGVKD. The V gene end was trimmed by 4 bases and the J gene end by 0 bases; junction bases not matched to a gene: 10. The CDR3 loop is CAISVVSAGGLSYEQYF. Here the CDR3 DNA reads TGTGCCATCAGTGTCGTTTCGGCGGGAGGGCTCTCCTACGAGCAGTACTTC.

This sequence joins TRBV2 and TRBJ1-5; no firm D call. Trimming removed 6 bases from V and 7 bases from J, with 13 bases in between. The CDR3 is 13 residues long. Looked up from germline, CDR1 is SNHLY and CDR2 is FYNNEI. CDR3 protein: CASSIIQSQPQHF. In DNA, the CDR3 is TGTGCCAGCAGCATAATACAGTCACAGCCCCAGCATTTT.

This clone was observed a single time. Here the CDR3 reads CASSFFTGRSPLHF. The CDR3 bases are TGTGCCAGCAGTTTTTTTACAGGGCGATCACCCCTCCACTTT. The chain links TRBV28 to TRBJ1-6; D is possibly TRBD1 (6 bases). The germline V gene has CDR1 MDHEN and CDR2 SYDVKM. The CDR3 runs to 14 residues. Trimming took 3 bases from V and 10 from J, leaving 13 bases between them.

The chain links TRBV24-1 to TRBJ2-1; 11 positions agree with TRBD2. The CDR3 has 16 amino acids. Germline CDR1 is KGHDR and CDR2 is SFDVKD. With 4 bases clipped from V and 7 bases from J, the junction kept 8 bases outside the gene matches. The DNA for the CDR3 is TGTGCCACCAGTGACCCCGGGACTAGCGGCCTGAATGAGCAGTTCTTC. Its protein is CATSDPGTSGLNEQFF.

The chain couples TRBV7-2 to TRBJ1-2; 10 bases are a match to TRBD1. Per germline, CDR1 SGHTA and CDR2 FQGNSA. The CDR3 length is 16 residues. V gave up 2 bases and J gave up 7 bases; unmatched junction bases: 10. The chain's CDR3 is CASSLTGQGVTLGYTF. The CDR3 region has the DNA TGTGCCAGCAGCTTAACTGGACAGGGGGTGACTCTTGGCTACACCTTC.

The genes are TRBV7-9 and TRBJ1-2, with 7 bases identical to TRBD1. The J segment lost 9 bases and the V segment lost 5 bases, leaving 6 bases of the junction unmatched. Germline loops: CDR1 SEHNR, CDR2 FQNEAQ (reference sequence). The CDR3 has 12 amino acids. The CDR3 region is CASSPPDRSYTF. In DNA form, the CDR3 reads TGTGCCAGCAGCCCCCCGGACAGGAGCTACACCTTC.

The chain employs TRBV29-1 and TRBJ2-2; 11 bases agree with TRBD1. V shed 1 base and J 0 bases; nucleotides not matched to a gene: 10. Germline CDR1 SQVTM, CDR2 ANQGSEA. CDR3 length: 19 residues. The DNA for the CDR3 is TGCAGCGTTGAAGGGGGACAGGGGGGCCCGGATCCGAACACCGGGGAGCTGTTTTTT. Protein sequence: CSVEGGQGGPDPNTGELFF.

The CDR3 DNA sequence: TGTGCCAGTAGTATTACAGGGACGTCTGGAAACACCATATATTTT. Protein: CASSITGTSGNTIYF. The gene calls are TRBV19 and TRBJ1-3; a possible D gene is TRBD1 (6 bases). Germline loops: CDR1 LNHDA, CDR2 SQIVND (reference sequence). This CDR3 has 15 amino acids. V was shortened by 3 bases and J by 1 base, with 10 bases between the two germline ends.